The 3 T cell receptor beta chains presented below share a single source sample, sequenced in a study of blood T cell repertoires in COVID-19. Sequencing used immunoSEQ multiplex PCR; TCRdb keeps in-frame clones, though not all of them. The sample carries some 300,000 clones, 85% to 90% recorded once. The sample was PBMCs or T cells enriched from blood (not recorded which). All receptors come from a woman younger than 45 who had recovered from COVID-19.

In this sample, this clone turned up once. The chain recombines TRBV5-6 with TRBJ2-7, with 7 bases lining up with TRBD1. Germline CDR1 SGHDT, CDR2 YYEEEE. CDR3 length: 13 residues. Unmatched junction bases numbered 8, after V lost 7 bases and J lost 4 bases. In DNA, the CDR3 is TGTGCCAGCCCCGTGACAGGGAGATACGAGCAGTACTTC. Translated: CASPVTGRYEQYF.

This chain links TRBV7-8 with TRBJ2-2; no reliable D call. This CDR3 has 15 residues. Germline V gives CDR1 SGHVS, CDR2 FQNEAQ. Trimming took 1 base from V and 0 from J, leaving 6 bases between them. This CDR3 reads CASSLGSANTGELFF. The CDR3 DNA sequence: TGTGCCAGCAGCTTAGGCAGCGCGAACACCGGGGAGCTGTTTTTT.

The chain links TRBV10-3 to TRBJ1-1; D not certain. The germline V gene encodes CDR1 ENHRY and CDR2 SYGVKD. This CDR3 comprises 11 residues. V dropped 6 bases and J dropped 11 bases, with 13 bases sitting between them. CDR3: CAISQTVEAFF. The CDR3 DNA follows: TGTGCCATCAGCCAGACGGTGGAGGCTTTCTTT.